The 21 T cell receptor beta chains presented below share a single source sample, sequenced in a study of OX40 agonist ivuxolimab in advanced cancers. The method was immunoSEQ multiplex PCR; TCRdb's version includes in-frame clones alone and lacks a portion of them. Of some 49,000 clones in the sample, around 79% were seen once. The sample in question was CD4+ or CD8+ T cells sorted from blood, obtained in a trial of the OX40 agonist ivuxolimab. These TCRs come from an adult with an advanced solid tumor such as melanoma, head and neck, liver or kidney cancer.

This chain links TRBV9 with TRBJ2-3; unclear D gene. The CDR3 length is 15 residues. Trimming took 0 bases from V and 2 from J, leaving 10 bases between them. The V gene's germline CDR1 is SGDLS and CDR2 YYNGEE. The chain's CDR3 is CASSVALRSTDTQYF. The CDR3, as DNA: TGTGCCAGCAGCGTAGCTTTGCGGTCCACAGATACGCAGTATTTT.

The chain combines TRBV5-1 with TRBJ1-1; TRBD1 might be the D (6 bases). CDR3 size: 17 residues. The germline gives CDR1 SGHRS, CDR2 YFSETQ. V lost 5 bases to trimming and J lost 4 bases, with 24 bases between them. CDR3 nucleotide sequence: TGCGCCAGCAGACCCCAGGGGATCGTCGGTTGGGGCACTGAAGCTTTCTTT. This translates into CASRPQGIVGWGTEAFF.

V and J are TRBV7-9 and TRBJ2-1; no clear D. The germline V and J ends were trimmed by 3 bases and 2 bases, with 14 bases remaining between them. Germline CDR1 is SEHNR and CDR2 is FQNEAQ (reference sequence). CDR3 length: 16 amino acids. The CDR3: CASSFIGSTPYNEQFF. DNA of the CDR3: TGTGCCAGCAGCTTTATAGGGTCCACTCCCTACAATGAGCAGTTCTTC.

V is TRBV7-4 and J is TRBJ2-4; a possible D gene is TRBD2 (5 bases). The V end was cut by 5 bases, the J end by 0 bases, with 14 bases between. Germline V CDR1 and CDR2: SGHVT, SQSDAQ. The CDR3 covers 16 residues. CDR3: CASSATGNRAKNIQYF. In nucleotides, the CDR3 is TGTGCCAGCAGCGCTACCGGGAACCGAGCCAAAAACATTCAGTACTTC.

The rearrangement uses TRBV2 and TRBJ2-1, with 9 bases that match TRBD1. The V segment lost 7 bases and the J segment 12 bases; nucleotides outside the gene matches: 13. CDR1 and CDR2 (germline): SNHLY, FYNNEI. The CDR3 runs to 14 residues. CDR3 DNA sequence: TGTGCCAGCATCCCGGGACAGGGTGAATTTGGGCAGTTCTTC. Its translation: CASIPGQGEFGQFF.

This chain joins TRBV9 and TRBJ2-2, with D uncertain. Trimming removed 4 bases from V and 2 bases from J, with 3 bases in between. This CDR3 spans 12 amino acids. Germline V CDR1 and CDR2: SGDLS, YYNGEE. CDR3 in DNA: TGTGCCAGCAGCTTAAACACCGGGGAGCTGTTTTTT. Its translation: CASSLNTGELFF.

This chain joins TRBV2 and TRBJ1-4, with TRBD1 identical over 8 bases. The V gene's germline CDR1 is SNHLY and CDR2 FYNNEI. The CDR3 length is 15 residues. The V gene end was trimmed by 3 bases and the J gene end by 3 bases; junction bases not matched to a gene: 3. The DNA of the CDR3 is TGTGCCAGCAGTGACGAGACAGGGGCTAATGAAAAACTGTTTTTT. It is translated as CASSDETGANEKLFF.

This clone was observed a single time. The chain joins TRBV28 to TRBJ1-5; D is ambiguous. Deletions cut 0 bases from V and 3 bases from J, with 12 bases between. CDR1 MDHEN and CDR2 SYDVKM come from the germline V gene. The CDR3 sequence is 16 residues long. The CDR3 loop is CASSLWPGSHNQPQHF. The CDR3, as DNA: TGTGCCAGCAGTTTATGGCCAGGAAGCCACAATCAGCCCCAGCATTTT.

J is TRBJ1-6 and V is TRBV6-6, with D perhaps TRBD1 (5 bases). V was clipped by 6 bases and J by 4 bases, with 13 bases between them. Germline CDR1 reads MNHNY; CDR2 reads SVGAGI (reference sequence). The CDR3 loop spans 15 amino acids. The DNA of the CDR3 is TGTGCCAGCAGCATGGTGGGGACGTATAATTCACCCCTCCACTTT. As protein: CASSMVGTYNSPLHF.

This sequence joins TRBV12-1 and TRBJ1-5; the D call TRBD1 from the table was never checked on the DNA. TRBV12-1 is shown as a pseudogene. The CDR3 sequence is 15 residues long. The CDR3 reads CASSSQGQKRQPQHF. The CDR3 DNA sequence: TGTGCCAGCAGCTCTCAGGGACAAAAAAGGCAGCCCCAGCATTTT.

CDR3 sequence: CSVDGGSSTGELFF. CDR3 in DNA: TGCAGCGTTGACGGCGGGAGCAGCACCGGGGAGCTGTTTTTT. The genes are TRBV29-1 and TRBJ2-2; 7 bases agree with TRBD2. CDR1 and CDR2 from the germline V gene are SQVTM and ANQGSEA. This CDR3 spans 14 amino acids. After removal of 3 bases from V and 4 bases from J, the junction contained 5 bases not matched to a gene.

V is TRBV29-1 and J is TRBJ1-2; D is unclear. Trimming shortened V by 6 bases and J by 2 bases, and 7 bases separated the two germline ends. Germline CDR1 and CDR2: SQVTM and ANQGSEA. The CDR3 has 11 amino acids. Here the CDR3 reads CSVRENYGYTF. The CDR3 nucleotides read TGCAGCGTAAGAGAGAACTATGGCTACACCTTC.

The rearrangement joins TRBV19 to TRBJ1-1, with 7 bases aligning to TRBD1. In germline, CDR1 is LNHDA, CDR2 SQIVND (reference sequence). This CDR3 comprises 13 residues. J gave up 1 base and V 10 bases, and 6 bases lay outside the gene matches. The DNA for the CDR3 is TGTGCCACCCGGGACAGCTCGAACACTGAAGCTTTCTTT. It is translated as CATRDSSNTEAFF.

V is TRBV6-5 and J is TRBJ1-5, with D possibly TRBD1 on 5 matching bases. CDR1 and CDR2 (germline): MNHEY, SVGAGI. The CDR3 runs to 15 residues. The V end lost 0 bases, the J end lost 5 bases, and 11 bases lay between the germline ends. This CDR3 reads CASSYSSQGHQPQHF. The CDR3 DNA is TGTGCCAGCAGTTACTCATCCCAGGGTCATCAGCCCCAGCATTTT.

The genes are TRBV7-2 and TRBJ2-5, with no clear D. With 5 bases removed from V and 3 bases from J, the gap between germline ends came to 7 bases. Germline lookup yields CDR1 SGHTA and CDR2 FQGNSA. The CDR3 is made up of 12 amino acids. The CDR3 DNA sequence: TGTGCCAGCAGCCCTTCGAAAGAGACCCAGTACTTC. This codes for CASSPSKETQYF.

The chain has TRBV10-3 and TRBJ2-3; 9 nucleotides agree with TRBD2. Germline assignment: CDR1 ENHRY and CDR2 SYGVKD. The CDR3 has 15 residues. The ends lost 6 bases at V and 3 bases at J; junction bases unmatched: 7. CDR3 region: CAISRLAEGTDTQYF. The CDR3, as DNA: TGTGCCATCAGCCGACTAGCGGAGGGGACAGATACGCAGTATTTT.

This clone was seen only a few times. The chain is built from TRBV9 and TRBJ1-6; D uncertain. V lost 0 bases and J 6 bases, leaving 7 bases between the germline ends. The CDR3 totals 14 residues. Germline assignment: CDR1 SGDLS and CDR2 YYNGEE. This CDR3 is CASSVAAVNSPLHF. The CDR3, as DNA: TGTGCCAGCAGCGTAGCGGCAGTTAATTCACCCCTCCACTTT.

This rearrangement joins TRBV5-1 to TRBJ1-4; weak D call: TRBD1 (5 bases). The CDR3 extends over 14 amino acids. Germline values: CDR1 SGHRS, CDR2 YFSETQ. Trimming removed 0 bases at V and 8 bases at J, with 11 bases between. The CDR3 sequence: CASSLVAGREKLFF. CDR3 coding DNA: TGCGCCAGCAGCTTGGTGGCGGGGCGGGAAAAACTGTTTTTT.

CDR3 sequence reads: CAIRGTGAIYNEQFF. The CDR3 nucleotides read TGTGCCATCAGGGGGACCGGAGCCATCTACAATGAGCAGTTCTTC. This rearrangement joins TRBV10-3 to TRBJ2-1, with D possibly called TRBD1 or TRBD2 (5 bases each). V was trimmed by 6 bases and J by 3 bases, leaving 15 bases between them. From germline, CDR1 is ENHRY and CDR2 SYGVKD. The CDR3 has 15 amino acids.

The V gene is TRBV9, the J gene TRBJ1-1; D remains unclear. CDR3 length equals 13 residues. Germline V gives CDR1 SGDLS, CDR2 YYNGEE. Trimming cost V 3 bases and J 4 bases, with 10 bases left between them. CDR3 in DNA: TGTGCCAGCAGCGCTTCGGACGGCACTGAAGCTTTCTTT. Translated, it gives CASSASDGTEAFF. Supplemented by reference TRBV9 and TRBJ1-1, the full variable domain reads DSGVTQTPKHLITATGQRVTLRCSPRSGDLSVYWYQQSLDQGLQFLIQYYNGEERAKGNILERFSAQQFPDLHSELNLSSLELGDSALYFCASSASDGTEAFFGQGTRLTVV.

This clone was found once. The rearrangement joins TRBV10-3 to TRBJ1-3; tentative D call: TRBD1 (5 bases). The V gene lost 0 bases and the J gene lost 16 bases, with 16 bases spanning the gap. The CDR3 is made up of 13 amino acids. Germline values: CDR1 ENHRY, CDR2 SYGVKD. CDR3 sequence reads: CAISESTRGEGYF. As DNA, the CDR3 is TGTGCCATCAGTGAGTCGACGCGAGGAGAGGGGTATTTT.